This is a list of T cell receptor beta chains from one sample in a study of CD8+CD57+ T cells in acquired aplastic anemia. A single record per CDR3 protein comes from TCRdb applying MiXCR to the reads. Of 250,000 to 350,000 distinct CDR3 sequences listed, 45% to 65% are singletons. Sequenced: sorted CD4+, CD8+, or CD8+CD57+ T cells (not recorded which) from PBMCs. These receptors were collected from a human donor with aplastic anemia. The CDR3 runs from the conserved cysteine through the conserved F or W. D genes are given only for firm matches. Not every row has a clone size; where given, it reads once, few, many or a size class.

abundance,v_gene,d_gene,j_gene,CDR3aa,CDR3nt
.,TRBV7-8,.,TRBJ2-1,CASSPSGDNEQFF,TGTGCCAGCAGCCCCTCGGGGGACAATGAGCAGTTCTTC
.,TRBV6-4,.,TRBJ1-3,CASSDSNTIYF,TGTGCCAGCAGTGACTCGAACACCATATATTTT
few,TRBV2,TRBD1,TRBJ1-6,CASSEARGGDSPLHF,TGTGCCAGCAGTGAAGCGAGAGGGGGCGATTCACCCCTCCACTTT
.,TRBV7-2,TRBD2,TRBJ2-7,CASSWAAGGAYEQYF,TGTGCCAGCAGCTGGGCTGCGGGAGGGGCCTACGAGCAGTACTTC
many,TRBV5-6,.,TRBJ2-7,CASSLSPDLAYEQYF,TGTGCCAGCAGCTTGAGTCCGGACCTAGCCTACGAGCAGTACTTC
many,TRBV5-4,.,TRBJ2-5,CASSPPGTQETQCF,TGTGCCAGCAGCCCACCGGGGACACAAGAGACCCAGTGCTTC
few,TRBV5-4,.,TRBJ2-2,CASSQESRQGTGELFF,TGTGCCAGCAGCCAAGAAAGTCGTCAGGGCACCGGGGAGCTGTTTTTT
many,TRBV7-9,.,TRBJ2-7,CASSLAGRGSYEQYF,TGTGCCAGCAGCTTAGCCGGCAGAGGCTCCTACGAGCAGTACTTC
.,TRBV7-9,.,TRBJ2-4,CASSLALGVAKNVQYF,TGTGCCAGCAGCTTAGCCCTGGGAGTAGCCAAAAACGTTCAGTACTTC
many,TRBV5-1,.,TRBJ2-5,CASSFPAGGPTGSQGETQYF,TGCGCCAGCAGCTTCCCCGCGGGTGGGCCGACAGGTTCTCAGGGAGAGACCCAGTACTTC
many,TRBV5-1,.,TRBJ1-2,CASSGRGSPDGYTF,TGCGCCAGCAGCGGAAGGGGTTCCCCCGATGGCTACACCTTC
many,TRBV18,.,TRBJ2-7,CASSPGSTSSYEQYF,TGTGCCAGCTCACCAGGGAGCACGAGCTCCTACGAGCAGTACTTC
few,TRBV15,.,TRBJ1-1,CATSRGSGPLNTEAFF,TGTGCCACCAGCAGAGGAAGTGGCCCTCTGAACACTGAAGCTTTCTTT
.,TRBV19,.,TRBJ2-7,CASSIVAQSYEQYF,TGTGCCAGTAGTATAGTAGCCCAGTCCTACGAGCAGTACTTC
.,TRBV29-1,TRBD2,TRBJ2-3,CSVSSGTSGGETQYF,TGCAGCGTTTCCTCCGGGACTAGCGGGGGGGAAACGCAGTATTTT
many,TRBV5-1,TRBD1,TRBJ2-7,CASSLLGQGAYEQYF,TGCGCCAGCAGCTTGTTGGGACAGGGGGCCTACGAGCAGTACTTC
.,TRBV4-3,.,TRBJ2-1,CASSQDRASSYNEQFF,TGCGCCAGCAGCCAAGACCGGGCCAGCTCCTACAATGAGCAGTTCTTC
.,TRBV29-1,.,TRBJ1-1,CSVRANTEAFF,TGCAGCGTTAGGGCAAACACTGAAGCTTTCTTT
once,TRBV2,.,TRBJ2-3,CASSGNTADTQYF,TGTGCCAGCAGTGGGAACACCGCGGATACGCAGTATTTT
.,TRBV20-1,.,TRBJ2-5,CSASWGAQETQYF,TGCAGTGCTAGTTGGGGGGCCCAAGAGACCCAGTACTTC
.,TRBV7-2,TRBD1,TRBJ1-6,CASSPRTGSNSPLHF,TGTGCCAGCAGCCCTAGGACAGGGAGTAATTCACCCCTCCACTTT
few,TRBV10-3,.,TRBJ1-6,CAISESRGGTPLHF,TGTGCCATCAGTGAGTCTCGCGGGGGGACACCCCTCCACTTT
.,TRBV7-8,TRBD2,TRBJ2-2,CASSLPQRGNTGELFF,TGTGCCAGCAGCTTACCTCAGCGGGGGAACACCGGGGAGCTGTTTTTT
.,TRBV6-5,.,TRBJ2-7,CASETGVWDF,TGTGCCAGCGAGACCGGGGTTTGGGACTTC
.,TRBV5-1,TRBD2,TRBJ2-1,CASSHGASGGRDNEQFF,TGCGCCAGCAGCCACGGGGCTAGCGGGGGGAGAGACAATGAGCAGTTCTTC
.,TRBV20-1,.,TRBJ1-1,CSVTRGNTEAFF,TGCAGTGTAACAAGGGGGAACACTGAAGCTTTCTTT